The 2 T cell receptor beta chains listed next were all sequenced from one sample in a study of cytomegalovirus exposure and HLA in healthy donors. The PCR had 60 Vbeta and 13 Jbeta primers. Libraries were prepared by immunoSEQ multiplex PCR; TCRdb keeps only in-frame clonotypes and omits some of them. The sample includes approximately 110,000 clones, 70% to 80% of them seen just once. Sequencing was carried out using PBMCs. The receptor source for this set is a woman in her 30s in good health and CMV-seropositive.

This clone was counted between two and nine times. The CDR3 sequence: CASRSQGDTEAFF. DNA for the CDR3: TGCGCCAGCAGATCACAGGGGGACACTGAAGCTTTCTTT. The chain links TRBV5-1 to TRBJ1-1; 8 bases agree with TRBD1. V shed 5 bases and J 3 bases; nucleotides not matched to a gene: 3. The CDR3 spans 13 residues. The V gene's germline CDR1 is SGHRS and CDR2 YFSETQ.

This chain connects TRBV7-9 to TRBJ2-6; no clear D gene. Looked up from germline, CDR1 is SEHNR and CDR2 is FQNEAQ (reference sequence). This CDR3 is 17 amino acids long. Trimming pared 3 bases from V and 0 bases from J, leaving 12 bases between. The CDR3 sequence is CASSFPFQDSGANVLTF. DNA of the CDR3: TGTGCCAGCAGCTTCCCCTTCCAGGACTCTGGGGCCAACGTCCTGACTTTC.